This paragraph covers one TCR beta chain sequence. Its specificity is not known. Trimming removed 4 bases from V and 6 bases from J, with 18 bases in between. The germline V gene has CDR1 LNHNV and CDR2 YYDKDF (reference sequence). This CDR3 is built from 16 residues. The sample is drawn from a study of cytomegalovirus exposure and HLA in healthy donors. Study context: Ancestry clustering placed about 80% of several hundred genotyped donors in the Caucasian-associated cluster.

General study findings and limits: In an earlier analysis, most TCR beta V segments were productive about 87% or about 30% of the time.

PCR was performed using 60 Vbeta and 13 Jbeta primers. The data were produced by immunoSEQ multiplex PCR, yet TCRdb's version contains in-frame clones alone and is incomplete. The sample lists 75,000 to 90,000 clones, 65% to 75% occurring once. The specimen was PBMCs. The chain has TRBV15 and TRBJ2-2; maybe TRBD2 (5 bases). The clonotype comes from a man younger than 45 in good health and CMV-seropositive. This chain's CDR3 is CATSTERSVGPGELFF. Written as DNA, the CDR3 is TGTGCCACCAGCACTGAGCGGTCCGTTGGCCCCGGGGAGCTGTTTTTT.